The clone carrying this T cell receptor beta chain was seen a handful of times. What it binds is unknown. The PCR employed 60 Vbeta primers together with 13 Jbeta primers. Method: immunoSEQ multiplex PCR; TCRdb's copy keeps in-frame clones and lacks some. The top ten clones hold nearly 3% of a sample with under 250,000 clones, around 77% of them seen once. Sampled while nominally healthy, donors likely had unrecorded immune exposures. This sample is part of a study of cytomegalovirus exposure and HLA in healthy donors. Study-wide points: High specificity and sensitivity for cytomegalovirus status were reported for the classifier. Follow-up analysis later connected one missense variant in DCLRE1C with trimming of TCR beta V- and J-genes. A later analysis found most CMV-associated TCR beta chains apparently HLA-restricted.

The CDR3 consists of 16 residues. Germline V gene lookup returns CDR1 ENHRY and CDR2 SYGVKD. The V and J ends lost 4 bases and 0 bases respectively, with 12 bases between them. The rearrangement links TRBV10-3 to TRBJ2-2, with a weak D call TRBD2 (6 bases). The sequence derives from a woman aged 25-40 years in good health and CMV-seronegative. What was sequenced was PBMCs. Here the CDR3 DNA reads TGTGCCATCAGTGCGGGAGAGCGTACGAACACCGGGGAGCTGTTTTTT. This translates into CAISAGERTNTGELFF.